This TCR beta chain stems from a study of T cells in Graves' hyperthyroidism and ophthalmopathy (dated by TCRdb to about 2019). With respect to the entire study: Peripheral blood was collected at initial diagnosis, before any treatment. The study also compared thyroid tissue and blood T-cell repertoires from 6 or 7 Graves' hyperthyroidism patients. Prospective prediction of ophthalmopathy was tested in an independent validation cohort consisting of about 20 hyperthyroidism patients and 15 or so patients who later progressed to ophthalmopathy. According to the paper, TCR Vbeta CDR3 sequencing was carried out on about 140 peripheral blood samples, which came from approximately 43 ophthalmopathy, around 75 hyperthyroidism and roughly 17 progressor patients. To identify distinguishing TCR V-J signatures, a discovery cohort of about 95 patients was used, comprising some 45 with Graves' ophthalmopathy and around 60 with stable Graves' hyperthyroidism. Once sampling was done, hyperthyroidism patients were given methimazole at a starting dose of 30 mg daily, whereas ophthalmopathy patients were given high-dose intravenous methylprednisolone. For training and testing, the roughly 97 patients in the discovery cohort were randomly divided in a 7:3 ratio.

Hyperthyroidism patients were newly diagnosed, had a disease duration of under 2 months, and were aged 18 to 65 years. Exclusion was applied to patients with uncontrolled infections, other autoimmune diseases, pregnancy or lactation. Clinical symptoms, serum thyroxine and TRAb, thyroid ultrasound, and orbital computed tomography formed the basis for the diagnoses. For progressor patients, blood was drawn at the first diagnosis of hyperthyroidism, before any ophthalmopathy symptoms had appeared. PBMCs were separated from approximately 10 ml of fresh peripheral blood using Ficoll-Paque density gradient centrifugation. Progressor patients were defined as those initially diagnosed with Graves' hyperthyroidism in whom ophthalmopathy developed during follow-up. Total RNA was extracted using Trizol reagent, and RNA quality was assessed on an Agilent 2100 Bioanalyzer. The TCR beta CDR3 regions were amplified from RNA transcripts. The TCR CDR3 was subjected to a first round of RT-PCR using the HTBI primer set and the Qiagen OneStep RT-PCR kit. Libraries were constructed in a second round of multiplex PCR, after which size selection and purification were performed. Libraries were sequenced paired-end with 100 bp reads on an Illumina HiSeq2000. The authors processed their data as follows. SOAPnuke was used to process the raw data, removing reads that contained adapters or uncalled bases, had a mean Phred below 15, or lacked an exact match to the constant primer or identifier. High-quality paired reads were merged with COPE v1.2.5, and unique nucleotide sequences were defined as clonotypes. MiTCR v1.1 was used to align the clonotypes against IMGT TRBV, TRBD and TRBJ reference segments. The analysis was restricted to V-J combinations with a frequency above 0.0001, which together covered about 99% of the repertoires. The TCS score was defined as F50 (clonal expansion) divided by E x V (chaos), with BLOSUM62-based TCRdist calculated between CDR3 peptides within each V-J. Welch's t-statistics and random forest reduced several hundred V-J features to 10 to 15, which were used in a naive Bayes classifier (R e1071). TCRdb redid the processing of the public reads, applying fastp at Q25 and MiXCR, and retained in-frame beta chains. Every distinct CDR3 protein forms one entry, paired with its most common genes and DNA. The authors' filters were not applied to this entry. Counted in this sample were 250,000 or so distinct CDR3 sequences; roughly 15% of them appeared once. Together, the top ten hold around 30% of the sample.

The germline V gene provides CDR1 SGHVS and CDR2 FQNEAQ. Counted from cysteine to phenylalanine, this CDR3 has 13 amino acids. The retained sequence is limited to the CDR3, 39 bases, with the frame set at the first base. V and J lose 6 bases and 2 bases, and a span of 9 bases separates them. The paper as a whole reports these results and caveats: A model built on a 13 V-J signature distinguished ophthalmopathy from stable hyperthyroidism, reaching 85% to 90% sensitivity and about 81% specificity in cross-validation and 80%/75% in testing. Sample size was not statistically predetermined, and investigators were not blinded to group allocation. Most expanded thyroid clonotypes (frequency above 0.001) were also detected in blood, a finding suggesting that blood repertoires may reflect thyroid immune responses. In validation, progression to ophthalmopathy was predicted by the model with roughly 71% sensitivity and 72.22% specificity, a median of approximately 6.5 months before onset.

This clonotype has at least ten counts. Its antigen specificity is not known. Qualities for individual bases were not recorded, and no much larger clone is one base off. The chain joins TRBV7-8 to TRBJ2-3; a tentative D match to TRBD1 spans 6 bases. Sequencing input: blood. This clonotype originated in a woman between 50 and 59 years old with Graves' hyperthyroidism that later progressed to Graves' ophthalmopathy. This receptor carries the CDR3 CASRQGYTDTQYF. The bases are TGTGCCAGCAGACAGGGCTACACAGATACGCAGTATTTT. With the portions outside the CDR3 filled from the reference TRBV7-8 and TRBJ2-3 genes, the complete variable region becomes GAGVSQSPRYKVAKRGQDVALRCDPISGHVSLFWYQQALGQGPEFLTYFQNEAQLDKSGLPSDRFFAERPEGSVSTLKIQRTQQEDSAVYLCASRQGYTDTQYFGPGTRLTVL.